The rows below give T cell receptor beta chains drawn from one sample of a study of shared clonotypes between healthy human individuals. Data came from immunoSEQ multiplex PCR; TCRdb stores just in-frame clones and leaves some out. Here the sample spans 400,000 to 500,000 clones, 70% to 85% being singletons. Sequenced material: PBMCs. Receptors were obtained from a woman aged 35 to 49 in good health. Some clones in this sample may be carry-over from other donors' samples. Both conserved end residues are part of each CDR3. Fields, in order: J gene, D gene, V gene, clone size, CDR3 protein, CDR3 DNA. D genes are given only for firm matches. The size of a clone is reported for some rows only, either as once, few or many, or as a class for expanded clones.

>TRBJ1-5|NA|TRBV5-4|few
CASSFAPNQPQHF
TGTGCCAGCAGCTTCGCCCCCAATCAGCCCCAGCATTTT
>TRBJ2-7|TRBD1|TRBV10-3|NA
CAISHGTGSYEQYF
TGTGCCATCAGTCATGGGACAGGCTCCTACGAGCAGTACTTC
>TRBJ2-1|TRBD2|TRBV11-2|once
CASSFSGSEYNEQFF
TGTGCCAGCAGTTTCAGCGGGAGTGAATACAATGAGCAGTTCTTC
>TRBJ2-1|TRBD2|TRBV27|NA
CASTQRGGSGYNEQFF
TGTGCCAGCACCCAGAGGGGCGGGAGTGGGTACAATGAGCAGTTCTTC
>TRBJ2-7|NA|TRBV7-2|once
CASSSAVGSYEQYF
TGTGCCAGCAGCTCAGCAGTGGGTTCCTACGAGCAGTACTTC
>TRBJ1-5|NA|TRBV19|NA
CASSTPGGGQPQHF
TGTGCCAGTAGTACGCCAGGAGGCGGTCAGCCCCAGCATTTT
>TRBJ1-4|NA|TRBV6-6|NA
CASGTGRRSNEKLFF
TGTGCCAGCGGTACCGGGCGACGTAGTAATGAAAAACTGTTTTTT
>TRBJ2-7|NA|TRBV29-1|NA
CSVAKGSDYSSTYEQYF
TGCAGCGTTGCCAAAGGGTCGGACTATTCCTCAACCTACGAGCAGTACTTC
>TRBJ2-7|NA|TRBV6-5|NA
CASSYSQQGNYEQYF
TGTGCCAGCAGTTACTCGCAACAGGGTAACTACGAGCAGTACTTC
>TRBJ2-1|TRBD2|TRBV6-5|medium-sized
CASSYGLAAWNEQFF
TGTGCCAGCAGTTACGGACTAGCGGCGTGGAATGAGCAGTTCTTC
>TRBJ1-1|NA|TRBV29-1|few
CSHVGGTNTEAFF
TGCAGTCACGTGGGGGGGACGAACACTGAAGCTTTCTTT
>TRBJ1-1|NA|TRBV5-1|NA
CASSGQGGNTEAFF
TGCGCCAGCAGTGGGCAGGGAGGGAACACTGAAGCTTTCTTT
>TRBJ1-1|NA|TRBV6-5|NA
CATRWMNTEAFF
TGTGCCACCCGTTGGATGAACACTGAAGCTTTCTTT
>TRBJ2-2|NA|TRBV19|NA
CASSSGGAGELFF
TGTGCCAGTAGTAGTGGGGGAGCCGGGGAGCTGTTTTTT
>TRBJ2-3|TRBD2|TRBV10-3|once
CAISDPSGRDTDTQYF
TGTGCCATCAGTGACCCTAGCGGGAGGGACACAGATACGCAGTATTTT
>TRBJ1-1|TRBD1|TRBV4-1|few
CASSQDAGGWGRTEAFF
TGCGCCAGCAGCCAAGATGCAGGGGGATGGGGGCGGACTGAAGCTTTCTTT
>TRBJ1-1|TRBD1|TRBV10-3|NA
CATSGQGMNTEAFF
TGTGCCACCTCGGGACAGGGTATGAACACTGAAGCTTTCTTT
>TRBJ2-7|TRBD2|TRBV5-1|NA
CASSLGSEGRIDGRAYEQYF
TGCGCCAGCAGTTTGGGGTCGGAGGGAAGGATTGACGGGAGGGCCTACGAGCAGTACTTC
>TRBJ1-2|NA|TRBV28|NA
CASRQGFNYGYTF
TGTGCCAGCAGACAGGGTTTTAACTATGGCTACACCTTC
>TRBJ2-7|NA|TRBV11-2|NA
CASSPRALVRWQYF
TGTGCCAGCAGCCCCCGGGCGCTAGTACGTTGGCAGTACTTC
>TRBJ2-7|NA|TRBV28|few
CASKPPWGRESYEQYF
TGTGCCAGCAAACCCCCTTGGGGGCGGGAATCCTACGAGCAGTACTTC
>TRBJ2-4|NA|TRBV18|NA
CASSPRTPWDIQYF
TGTGCCAGCTCACCGCGGACACCCTGGGACATTCAGTACTTC
>TRBJ2-7|TRBD2|TRBV11-3|NA
CASSFGLGTVGEQYF
TGTGCCAGCAGCTTCGGACTAGGGACCGTCGGCGAGCAGTACTTC
>TRBJ1-2|NA|TRBV2|NA
CASSGTFSYGYTF
TGTGCCAGCAGTGGGACGTTCTCCTATGGCTACACCTTC
>TRBJ2-2|NA|TRBV10-3|NA
CAISEGSNTGELFF
TGTGCCATCAGTGAGGGATCGAACACCGGGGAGCTGTTTTTT
>TRBJ1-2|NA|TRBV6-1|NA
CASRRQSLSGYTF
TGTGCCAGCAGGAGGCAATCTCTTTCTGGCTACACCTTC
>TRBJ2-1|TRBD2|TRBV7-3|NA
CASSLSSGEISYNEQFF
TGTGCCAGCAGCTTATCTAGCGGGGAAATCTCCTACAATGAGCAGTTCTTC
>TRBJ2-3|TRBD2|TRBV4-1|NA
CASSQDPGLAGGRSTDTQYF
TGCGCCAGCAGCCAAGATCCCGGACTAGCGGGAGGGCGGAGCACAGATACGCAGTATTTT
>TRBJ1-4|NA|TRBV25-1|NA
CASSGQWGEKLFF
TGTGCCAGCAGTGGACAGTGGGGTGAAAAACTGTTTTTT
>TRBJ2-1|TRBD2|TRBV6-1|NA
CASSEAWREIAYNEQFF
TGTGCCAGCAGTGAAGCTTGGCGGGAGATCGCCTACAATGAGCAGTTCTTC
>TRBJ2-7|TRBD2|TRBV5-1|few
CASSLAPATSGRYYEQYF
TGCGCCAGCAGCTTGGCCCCAGCAACTAGCGGGAGGTACTACGAGCAGTACTTC
>TRBJ2-3|NA|TRBV18|NA
CASLWGTDTQYF
TGTGCCAGCCTCTGGGGTACAGATACGCAGTATTTT
>TRBJ2-7|NA|TRBV5-1|NA
CASSLGGRVAEEQYF
TGCGCCAGCAGCTTGGGAGGCAGGGTGGCGGAGGAGCAGTACTTC
>TRBJ2-2|TRBD2|TRBV7-9|NA
CASRETSGRASVGELFF
TGTGCCAGCAGGGAGACTAGCGGGAGGGCCTCGGTCGGGGAGCTGTTTTTT
>TRBJ2-2|NA|TRBV5-1|NA
CASSPGARYTGELFF
TGCGCCAGCAGCCCTGGGGCGCGGTACACCGGGGAGCTGTTTTTT
>TRBJ1-1|NA|TRBV9|few
CASSVGRGAEAFF
TGTGCCAGCAGCGTTGGGCGGGGCGCTGAAGCTTTCTTT
>TRBJ1-5|NA|TRBV19|NA
CASSPSSDFLGQPQHF
TGTGCCAGTAGCCCCTCCTCGGATTTCCTCGGGCAGCCCCAGCATTTT
>TRBJ2-1|TRBD2|TRBV27|NA
CATPLLREEWNEQFF
TGTGCCACCCCCCTCTTGCGGGAGGAATGGAATGAGCAGTTCTTC
>TRBJ2-3|TRBD2|TRBV27|few
CASSTRTSGYTDTQYF
TGTGCCAGCAGTACAAGGACTAGCGGGTACACAGATACGCAGTATTTT
>TRBJ2-2|NA|TRBV2|NA
CASNQIAMNTGELFF
TGTGCCAGCAACCAGATTGCGATGAACACCGGGGAGCTGTTTTTT
>TRBJ2-1|NA|TRBV14|NA
CASSQVSGGASFGEQFF
TGTGCCAGCAGCCAAGTAAGTGGAGGGGCCTCCTTTGGTGAGCAGTTCTTC
>TRBJ2-5|NA|TRBV18|NA
CASGGPRGQETQYF
TGTGCCAGCGGAGGACCGAGGGGCCAAGAGACCCAGTACTTC